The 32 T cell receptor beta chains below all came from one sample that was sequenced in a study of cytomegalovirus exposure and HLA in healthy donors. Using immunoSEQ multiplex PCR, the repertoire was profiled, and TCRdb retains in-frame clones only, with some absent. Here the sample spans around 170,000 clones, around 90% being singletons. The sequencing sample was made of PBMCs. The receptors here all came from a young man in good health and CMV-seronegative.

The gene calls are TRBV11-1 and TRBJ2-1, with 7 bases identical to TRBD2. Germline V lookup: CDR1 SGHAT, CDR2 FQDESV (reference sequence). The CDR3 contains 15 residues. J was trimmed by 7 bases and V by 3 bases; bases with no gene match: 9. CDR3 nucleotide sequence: TGTGCCAGCAGCTTTTACCAGCGGGACGGGAATGAGCAGTTCTTC. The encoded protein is CASSFYQRDGNEQFF.

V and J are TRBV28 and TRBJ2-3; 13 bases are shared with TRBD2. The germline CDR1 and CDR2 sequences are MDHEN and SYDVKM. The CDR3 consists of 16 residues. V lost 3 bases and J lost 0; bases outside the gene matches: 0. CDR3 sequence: CASSLGLAGSTDTQYF. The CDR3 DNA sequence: TGTGCCAGCAGTTTGGGACTAGCGGGGAGCACAGATACGCAGTATTTT.

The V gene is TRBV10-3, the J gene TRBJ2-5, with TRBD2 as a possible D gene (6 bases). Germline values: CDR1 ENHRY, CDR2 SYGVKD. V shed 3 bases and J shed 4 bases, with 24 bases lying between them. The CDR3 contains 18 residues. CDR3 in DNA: TGTGCCATCAGTGATTCCAACGAACGGCGGGGTAGTAGAGAGACCCAGTACTTC. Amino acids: CAISDSNERRGSRETQYF.

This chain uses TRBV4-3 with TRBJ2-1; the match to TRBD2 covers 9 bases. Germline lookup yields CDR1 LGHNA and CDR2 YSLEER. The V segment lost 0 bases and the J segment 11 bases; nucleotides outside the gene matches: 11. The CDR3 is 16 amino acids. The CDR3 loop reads CASSQDRETSGPQQFF. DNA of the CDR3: TGCGCCAGCAGCCAAGATAGGGAGACTAGCGGCCCCCAGCAGTTCTTC.

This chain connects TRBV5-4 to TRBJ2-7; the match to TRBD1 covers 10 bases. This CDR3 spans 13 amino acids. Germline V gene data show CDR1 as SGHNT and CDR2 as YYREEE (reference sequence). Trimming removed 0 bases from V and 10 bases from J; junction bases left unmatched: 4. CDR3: CASSLVTGGEQYV. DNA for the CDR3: TGTGCCAGCAGCTTGGTGACAGGGGGCGAACAGTACGTC.

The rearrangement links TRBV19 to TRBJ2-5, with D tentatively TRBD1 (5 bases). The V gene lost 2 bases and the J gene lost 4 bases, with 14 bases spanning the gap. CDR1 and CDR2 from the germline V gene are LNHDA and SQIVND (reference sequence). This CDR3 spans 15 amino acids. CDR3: CASSINPTDTETQYF. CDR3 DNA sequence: TGTGCCAGTAGTATAAACCCGACAGACACAGAGACCCAGTACTTC.

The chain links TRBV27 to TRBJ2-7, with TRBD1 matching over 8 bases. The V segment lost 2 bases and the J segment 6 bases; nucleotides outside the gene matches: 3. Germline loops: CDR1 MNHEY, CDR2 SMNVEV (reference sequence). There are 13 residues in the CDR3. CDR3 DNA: TGTGCCAGCAGTTTAGGACAGGGATTCGAGCAGTACTTC. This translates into CASSLGQGFEQYF.

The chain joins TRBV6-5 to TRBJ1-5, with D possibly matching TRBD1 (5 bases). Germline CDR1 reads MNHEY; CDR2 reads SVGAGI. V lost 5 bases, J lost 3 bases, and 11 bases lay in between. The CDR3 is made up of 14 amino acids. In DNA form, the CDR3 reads TGTGCCAGCAGTCGGGGGGTCTCCAATCAGCCCCAGCATTTT. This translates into CASSRGVSNQPQHF.

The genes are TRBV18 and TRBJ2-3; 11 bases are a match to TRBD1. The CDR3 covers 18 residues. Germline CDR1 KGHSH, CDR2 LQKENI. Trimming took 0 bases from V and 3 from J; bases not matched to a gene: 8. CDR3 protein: CASSPPGQGVLGTDTQYF. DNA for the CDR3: TGTGCCAGCTCACCACCGGGACAGGGGGTCCTGGGAACAGATACGCAGTATTTT.

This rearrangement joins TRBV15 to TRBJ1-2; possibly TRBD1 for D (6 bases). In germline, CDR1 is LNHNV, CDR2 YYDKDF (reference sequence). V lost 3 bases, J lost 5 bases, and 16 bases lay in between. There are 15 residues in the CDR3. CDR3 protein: CATSRGLQGIYGYTF. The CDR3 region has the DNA TGTGCCACCAGCAGGGGGCTACAGGGCATATATGGCTACACCTTC. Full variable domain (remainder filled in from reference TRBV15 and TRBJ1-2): DAMVIQNPRYQVTQFGKPVTLSCSQTLNHNVMYWYQQKSSQAPKLLFHYYDKDFNNEADTPDNFQSRRPNTSFCFLDIRSPGLGDTAMYLCATSRGLQGIYGYTFGSGTRLTVV.

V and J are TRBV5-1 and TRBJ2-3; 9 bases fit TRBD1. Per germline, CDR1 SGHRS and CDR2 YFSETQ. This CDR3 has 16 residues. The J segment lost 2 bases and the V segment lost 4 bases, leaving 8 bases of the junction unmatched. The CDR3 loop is CASSRPTGGDTDTQYF. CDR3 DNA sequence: TGCGCCAGCAGCAGACCGACAGGGGGGGACACAGATACGCAGTATTTT.

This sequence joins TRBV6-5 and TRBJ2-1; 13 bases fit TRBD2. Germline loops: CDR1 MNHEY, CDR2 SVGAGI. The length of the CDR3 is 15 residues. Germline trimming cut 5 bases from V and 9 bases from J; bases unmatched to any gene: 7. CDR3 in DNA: TGTGCCAGCAGTCGACTAGCGGGAGGAGGGAGTGAGCAGTTCTTC. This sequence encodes CASSRLAGGGSEQFF.

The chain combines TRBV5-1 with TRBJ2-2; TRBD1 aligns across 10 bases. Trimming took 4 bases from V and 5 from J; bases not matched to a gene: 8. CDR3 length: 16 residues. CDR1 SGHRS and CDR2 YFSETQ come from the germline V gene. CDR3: CASSPSLGQGTGELFF. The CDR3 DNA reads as TGCGCCAGCAGCCCGAGCCTGGGACAGGGGACCGGGGAGCTGTTTTTT.

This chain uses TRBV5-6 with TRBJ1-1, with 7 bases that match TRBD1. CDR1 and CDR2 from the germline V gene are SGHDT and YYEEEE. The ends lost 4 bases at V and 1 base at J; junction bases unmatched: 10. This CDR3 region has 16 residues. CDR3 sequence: CASSPLPGQRNTEAFF. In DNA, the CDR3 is TGTGCCAGCAGCCCCCTCCCGGGACAGCGGAACACTGAAGCTTTCTTT. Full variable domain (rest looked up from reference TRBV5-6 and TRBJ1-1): DAGVTQSPTHLIKTRGQQVTLRCSPKSGHDTVSWYQQALGQGPQFIFQYYEEEERQRGNFPDRFSGHQFPNYSSELNVNALLLGDSALYLCASSPLPGQRNTEAFFGQGTRLTVV.

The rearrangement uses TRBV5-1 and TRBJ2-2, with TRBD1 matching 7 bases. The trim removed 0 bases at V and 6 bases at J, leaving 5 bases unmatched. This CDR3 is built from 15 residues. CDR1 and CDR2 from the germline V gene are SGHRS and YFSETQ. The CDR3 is CASSLGTGFSGELFF. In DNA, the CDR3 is TGCGCCAGCAGCTTGGGGACAGGTTTTTCCGGGGAGCTGTTTTTT.

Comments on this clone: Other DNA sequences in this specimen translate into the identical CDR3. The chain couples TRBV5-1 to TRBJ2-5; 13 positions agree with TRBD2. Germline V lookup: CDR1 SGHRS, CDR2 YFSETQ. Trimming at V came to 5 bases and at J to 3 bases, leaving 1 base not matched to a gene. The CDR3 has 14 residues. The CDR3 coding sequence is TGCGCCAGCAGAGGACTAGCGGGAGAAGAGACCCAGTACTTC. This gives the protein CASRGLAGEETQYF.

Written as DNA, the CDR3 is TGCGCCAGCAGCTCAGGATTGGGAGGCTCAAGCTCCTACGAGCAGTACTTC. Translated: CASSSGLGGSSSYEQYF. The J gene is TRBJ2-7, the V gene TRBV5-1, with a possible D match to TRBD2 (6 bases). Deletions cut 3 bases from V and 0 bases from J, with 19 bases between. The CDR3 is 17 residues long. Germline loops: CDR1 SGHRS, CDR2 YFSETQ.

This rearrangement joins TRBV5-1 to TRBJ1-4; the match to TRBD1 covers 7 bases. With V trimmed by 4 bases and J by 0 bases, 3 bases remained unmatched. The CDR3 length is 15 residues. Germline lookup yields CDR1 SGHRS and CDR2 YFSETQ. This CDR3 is CASSPGQATNEKLFF. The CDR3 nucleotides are TGCGCCAGCAGCCCCGGACAGGCAACTAATGAAAAACTGTTTTTT.

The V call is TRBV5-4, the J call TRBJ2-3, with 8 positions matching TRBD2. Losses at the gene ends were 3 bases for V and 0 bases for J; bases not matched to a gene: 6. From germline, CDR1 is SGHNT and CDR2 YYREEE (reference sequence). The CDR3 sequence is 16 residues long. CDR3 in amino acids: CASSSKRGTSTDTQYF. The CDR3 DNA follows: TGTGCCAGCAGCTCAAAGCGGGGGACCAGCACAGATACGCAGTATTTT.

The CDR3 DNA follows: TGTGCCAGCAGCTTAGGGACAGGGGGCCTGAATGAGCAGTTCTTC. Amino acids: CASSLGTGGLNEQFF. J is TRBJ2-1 and V is TRBV5-6; 12 bases agree with TRBD1. The germline gives CDR1 SGHDT, CDR2 YYEEEE. CDR3 length: 15 residues. The V segment lost 2 bases and the J segment 7 bases; nucleotides outside the gene matches: 4.

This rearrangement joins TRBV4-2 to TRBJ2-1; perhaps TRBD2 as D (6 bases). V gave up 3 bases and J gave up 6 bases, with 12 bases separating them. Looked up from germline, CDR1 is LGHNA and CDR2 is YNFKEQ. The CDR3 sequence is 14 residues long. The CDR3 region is CASSQEGDSNEQFF. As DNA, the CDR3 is TGTGCCAGCAGCCAGGAGGGTGACAGCAATGAGCAGTTCTTC.

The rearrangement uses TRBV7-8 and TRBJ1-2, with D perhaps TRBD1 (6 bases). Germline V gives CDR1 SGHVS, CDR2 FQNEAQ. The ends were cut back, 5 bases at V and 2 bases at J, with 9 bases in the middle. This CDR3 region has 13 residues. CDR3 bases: TGTGCCAGCAGCCCACAGGGAAACTATGGCTACACCTTC. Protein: CASSPQGNYGYTF.

The CDR3 DNA reads TGTGCCTGGGTACGGACAGTGAACACTGAAGCTTTCTTT. Protein: CAWVRTVNTEAFF. This chain links TRBV30 with TRBJ1-1; D may be TRBD1 (6 bases). V shed 5 bases and J shed 0 bases, with 10 bases lying between them. The CDR3 sequence is 13 residues long. CDR1 GTSNPN and CDR2 SVGIG come from the germline V gene (reference sequence).

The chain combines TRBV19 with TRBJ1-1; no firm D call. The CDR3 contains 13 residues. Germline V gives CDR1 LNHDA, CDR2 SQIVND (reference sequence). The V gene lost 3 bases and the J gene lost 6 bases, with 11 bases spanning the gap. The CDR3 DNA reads TGTGCCAGTAGTATTACGGACTCTCCTGAAGCTTTCTTT. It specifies CASSITDSPEAFF.

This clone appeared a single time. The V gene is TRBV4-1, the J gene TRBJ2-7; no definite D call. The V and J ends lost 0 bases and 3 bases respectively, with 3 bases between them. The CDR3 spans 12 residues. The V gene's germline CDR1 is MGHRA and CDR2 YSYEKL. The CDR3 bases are TGCGCCAGCAGCCAAGATCTCTACGAGCAGTACTTC. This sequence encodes CASSQDLYEQYF.

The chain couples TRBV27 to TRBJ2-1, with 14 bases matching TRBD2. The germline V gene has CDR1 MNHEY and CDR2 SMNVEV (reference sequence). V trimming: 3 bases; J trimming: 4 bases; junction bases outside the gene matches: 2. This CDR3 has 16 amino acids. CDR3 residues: CASSLGLAGEYNEQFF. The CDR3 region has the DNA TGTGCCAGCAGTTTGGGACTAGCGGGGGAGTACAATGAGCAGTTCTTC.

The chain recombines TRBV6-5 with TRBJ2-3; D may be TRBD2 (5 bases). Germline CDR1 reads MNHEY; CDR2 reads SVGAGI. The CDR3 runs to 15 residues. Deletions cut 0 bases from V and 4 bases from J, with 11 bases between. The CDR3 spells CASSYSGVAADTQYF. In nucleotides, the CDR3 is TGTGCCAGCAGTTACTCCGGGGTAGCAGCAGATACGCAGTATTTT.

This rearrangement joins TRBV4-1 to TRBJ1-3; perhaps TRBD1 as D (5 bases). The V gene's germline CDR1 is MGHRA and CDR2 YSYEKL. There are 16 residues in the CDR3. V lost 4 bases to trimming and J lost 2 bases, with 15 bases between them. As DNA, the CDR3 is TGCGCCAGCAGCCGGGCCGCGGGGGGGGCTGGAAACACCATATATTTT. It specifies CASSRAAGGAGNTIYF.

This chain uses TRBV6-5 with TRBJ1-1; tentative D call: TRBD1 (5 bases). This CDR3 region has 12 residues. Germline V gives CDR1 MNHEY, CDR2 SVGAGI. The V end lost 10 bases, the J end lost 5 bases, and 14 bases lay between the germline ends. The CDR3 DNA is TGTGCCACGGCCTTAAGGGGTACTGAAGCTTTCTTT. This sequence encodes CATALRGTEAFF.

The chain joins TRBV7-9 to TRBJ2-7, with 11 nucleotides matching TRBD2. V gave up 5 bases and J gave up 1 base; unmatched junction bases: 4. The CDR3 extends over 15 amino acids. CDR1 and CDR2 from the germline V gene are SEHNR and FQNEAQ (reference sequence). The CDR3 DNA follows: TGTGCCAGCAGCAGTAGCGGGAGGGATTCCTACGAGCAGTACTTC. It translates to CASSSSGRDSYEQYF.

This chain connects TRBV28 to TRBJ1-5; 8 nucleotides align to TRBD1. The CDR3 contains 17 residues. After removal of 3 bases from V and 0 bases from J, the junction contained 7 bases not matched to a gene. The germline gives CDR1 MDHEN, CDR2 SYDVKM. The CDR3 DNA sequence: TGTGCCAGCAGTTTTTGGGGACAGGTGTATAGCAATCAGCCCCAGCATTTT. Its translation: CASSFWGQVYSNQPQHF.

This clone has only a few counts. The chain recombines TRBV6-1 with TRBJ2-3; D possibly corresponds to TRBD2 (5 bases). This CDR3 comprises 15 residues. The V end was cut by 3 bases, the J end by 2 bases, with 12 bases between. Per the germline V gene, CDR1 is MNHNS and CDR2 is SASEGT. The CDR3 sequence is CASSDASSPTDTQYF. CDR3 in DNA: TGTGCCAGCAGTGATGCTAGCAGCCCCACAGATACGCAGTATTTT.